Presented here are 28 T cell receptor beta chains from one specimen sequenced in a study of blood T cell repertoires in COVID-19. Sequencing was performed with immunoSEQ multiplex PCR; in TCRdb, only in-frame clones are kept and a portion is missing. This table holds 130,000 to 150,000 clones, under 85% found once. What was sequenced was peripheral blood. These receptors originate from a human donor in a cohort sampled during active COVID-19.

The chain recombines TRBV7-9 with TRBJ1-1; 7 bases are shared with TRBD1. CDR1 is SEHNR, CDR2 FQNEAQ, per germline (reference sequence). Trimming cost V 3 bases and J 4 bases; bases outside gene matches: 8. The CDR3 totals 15 residues. CDR3 region: CASSFYRQGGTEAFF. The CDR3, as DNA: TGTGCCAGCAGCTTCTATAGACAGGGCGGCACTGAAGCTTTCTTT.

V gene TRBV12-3 or TRBV12-4 combines with J gene TRBJ2-5; unclear D gene. Trimming left V 5 bases short and J 1 base short, with 8 bases between. This CDR3 region has 13 residues. The CDR3 is CASSEYSQETQYF. CDR3 bases: TGTGCCAGCAGTGAATACTCCCAAGAGACCCAGTACTTC.

The chain carries TRBV5-6 and TRBJ2-5; D uncertain. Looked up from germline, CDR1 is SGHDT and CDR2 is YYEEEE. CDR3 length: 14 residues. Trimming shortened V by 0 bases and J by 2 bases, and 8 bases separated the two germline ends. The CDR3 reads CASSLGAVQETQYF. The DNA of the CDR3 is TGTGCCAGCAGCTTGGGTGCGGTACAAGAGACCCAGTACTTC.

This clone was seen just once. V gene TRBV18 combines with J gene TRBJ1-6; TRBD1 matches 8 bases. This CDR3 is 15 amino acids long. V lost 3 bases and J lost 6; bases outside the gene matches: 4. Germline V gives CDR1 KGHSH, CDR2 LQKENI. The CDR3 loop reads CASSPRDRLNSPLHF. The DNA of the CDR3 is TGTGCCAGCTCACCTCGGGACAGGCTTAATTCACCCCTCCACTTT.

This clone showed up just once. The chain recombines TRBV30 with TRBJ2-2, with a possible D match to TRBD1 (5 bases). The CDR3 loop spans 15 amino acids. V shed 0 bases and J shed 2 bases, with 10 bases lying between them. Germline V gives CDR1 GTSNPN, CDR2 SVGIG (reference sequence). CDR3 DNA sequence: TGTGCCTGGAGTGTACCTGACAGAAACACCGGGGAGCTGTTTTTT. Its protein product is CAWSVPDRNTGELFF.

This clone was detected only once. This chain uses TRBV6-5 with TRBJ2-7; possibly TRBD2 for D (7 bases). Germline V gene data show CDR1 as MNHEY and CDR2 as SVGAGI. V was clipped by 6 bases and J by 2 bases, with 11 bases between them. The CDR3 is 13 residues long. This CDR3 is CASRGGGTYEQYF. The CDR3 nucleotides read TGTGCCAGCAGAGGGGGGGGGACCTACGAGCAGTACTTC.

This clone was detected once. V is TRBV5-4 and J is TRBJ2-1; TRBD2 aligns across 8 bases. The CDR3 contains 16 residues. Germline CDR1 SGHNT, CDR2 YYREEE (reference sequence). V was pared by 6 bases and J by 3 bases, with 11 bases of the junction left unmatched. This CDR3 is CASTFNGGAFYNEQFF. CDR3 in DNA: TGTGCCAGCACCTTTAACGGGGGGGCCTTCTACAATGAGCAGTTCTTC.

The V call is TRBV25-1, the J call TRBJ2-2; TRBD2 is a possible D gene (6 bases). Trimming cost V 6 bases and J 7 bases, with 21 bases left between them. Per germline, CDR1 MGHDK and CDR2 SYGVNS. This CDR3 has 16 amino acids. CDR3 DNA sequence: TGTGCCAGCAGGGAGGTGGGACTCCGTGGCCGCGGGGAGCTGTTTTTT. Its protein product is CASREVGLRGRGELFF.

The chain carries TRBV9 and TRBJ2-2; 8 bases line up with TRBD1. The CDR3 is 16 amino acids. Trimming took 0 bases from V and 4 from J; bases not matched to a gene: 5. Germline CDR1 and CDR2: SGDLS and YYNGEE. As DNA, the CDR3 is TGTGCCAGCAGCGTAGTGGCAGGGGGCATCACCGGGGAGCTGTTTTTT. Translating gives CASSVVAGGITGELFF. Complete variable domain (other parts from reference TRBV9 and TRBJ2-2): DSGVTQTPKHLITATGQRVTLRCSPRSGDLSVYWYQQSLDQGLQFLIQYYNGEERAKGNILERFSAQQFPDLHSELNLSSLELGDSALYFCASSVVAGGITGELFFGEGSRLTVL.

The V and J genes are TRBV25-1 and TRBJ2-7, with a possible D match to TRBD2 (5 bases). This CDR3 has 14 residues. Trimming removed 2 bases from V and 5 bases from J, with 13 bases in between. Germline V gives CDR1 MGHDK, CDR2 SYGVNS. CDR3 nucleotide sequence: TGTGCCAGCAGTGAAACGGGGTATTCCAACGAGCAGTACTTC. Translated: CASSETGYSNEQYF.

The rearrangement links TRBV3-1 (or the pseudogene TRBV3-2) to TRBJ2-1, with 10 bases that match TRBD2. V gave up 0 bases and J gave up 2 bases; unmatched junction bases: 1. This CDR3 has 16 amino acids. Germline CDR1 LGHDT, CDR2 YNNKEL (reference sequence). The CDR3 DNA reads as TGTGCCAGCAGCCAAGATAGCGGGGGGACCTACAATGAGCAGTTCTTC. Residues: CASSQDSGGTYNEQFF.

This clone was detected only once. V and J are TRBV19 and TRBJ2-5; 8 bases line up with TRBD2. J was trimmed by 0 bases and V by 3 bases; bases with no gene match: 9. Germline V gene sequence: CDR1 LNHDA, CDR2 SQIVND (reference sequence). The CDR3 covers 17 residues. DNA of the CDR3: TGTGCCAGTAGTATCGGGGCGGTAGCGGGGTACCAAGAGACCCAGTACTTC. This encodes CASSIGAVAGYQETQYF.

CDR3 loop: CASSQGLEETQYF. The CDR3 DNA reads as TGTGCCAGCAGCCAGGGTTTAGAAGAGACCCAGTACTTC. The chain uses TRBV9 and TRBJ2-5; a possible D gene is TRBD1 (5 bases). Germline lookup yields CDR1 SGDLS and CDR2 YYNGEE. The CDR3 is 13 residues long. Trimming stripped 4 bases from V and 3 bases from J, with 10 bases between.

The chain joins TRBV4-3 to TRBJ1-2, with D unresolved. Trimming shortened V by 1 base and J by 4 bases, and 13 bases separated the two germline ends. The germline V gene has CDR1 LGHNA and CDR2 YSLEER. This CDR3 contains 15 residues. The CDR3 DNA follows: TGCGCCAGCAGCCAAGTTGCGGGGAATGGCTATGGCTACACCTTC. Its protein is CASSQVAGNGYGYTF.

The chain has TRBV9 and TRBJ2-3; possibly TRBD1 for D (6 bases). Trimming removed 2 bases from V and 5 bases from J, with 15 bases in between. CDR3 length equals 15 residues. Germline values: CDR1 SGDLS, CDR2 YYNGEE. In DNA form, the CDR3 reads TGTGCCAGCAGCGTTCCACAGGGTCAACGAGATACGCAGTATTTT. As protein: CASSVPQGQRDTQYF.

The V gene is TRBV6-2 or TRBV6-3, the J gene TRBJ2-7, with D tentatively TRBD1 (6 bases). With 0 bases removed from V and 0 bases from J, the gap between germline ends came to 9 bases. Germline V CDR1 and CDR2: MNHEY, SVGEGT. The CDR3 runs to 15 residues. The CDR3 spells CASSYSDRTSYEQYF. For the CDR3, the DNA is TGTGCCAGCAGTTACTCGGACAGAACCTCCTACGAGCAGTACTTC.

The genes are TRBV7-2 and TRBJ2-7, with 10 bases fitting TRBD1. Germline CDR1 is SGHTA and CDR2 is FQGNSA. V trimming: 2 bases; J trimming: 2 bases; junction bases outside the gene matches: 3. The CDR3 extends over 15 amino acids. The CDR3 DNA reads TGTGCCAGCAGCTTATCTGGGACAGGGGCCTACGAGCAGTACTTC. Translating gives CASSLSGTGAYEQYF.

V usage is TRBV28 and J usage is TRBJ1-1; tentatively, D is TRBD1 (6 bases). There are 17 residues in the CDR3. V dropped 3 bases and J dropped 3 bases, with 20 bases sitting between them. Looked up from germline, CDR1 is MDHEN and CDR2 is SYDVKM. This CDR3 reads CASSLNSAGGSDTEAFF. CDR3 coding DNA: TGTGCCAGCAGTTTGAATTCGGCGGGGGGCTCGGACACTGAAGCTTTCTTT. Full variable domain (rest looked up from reference TRBV28 and TRBJ1-1): DVKVTQSSRYLVKRTGEKVFLECVQDMDHENMFWYRQDPGLGLRLIYFSYDVKMKEKGDIPEGYSVSREKKERFSLILESASTNQTSMYLCASSLNSAGGSDTEAFFGQGTRLTVV.

This clone was recorded a few times. The chain couples TRBV6-5 to TRBJ2-5; tentatively, D is TRBD1 (6 bases). This CDR3 is 14 amino acids long. The V and J ends lost 4 bases and 5 bases respectively, with 14 bases between them. Germline CDR1 and CDR2: MNHEY and SVGAGI. The CDR3 DNA sequence: TGTGCCAGCAGTTCGACAGGAAGAGGGGAGACCCAGTACTTC. Its translation: CASSSTGRGETQYF.

The gene calls are TRBV2 and TRBJ1-2; 7 nucleotides agree with TRBD1. The CDR3 is 14 residues long. Germline trimming cut 6 bases from V and 3 bases from J; bases unmatched to any gene: 7. The germline V gene encodes CDR1 SNHLY and CDR2 FYNNEI. CDR3 sequence reads: CASSVKGGHYGYTF. The CDR3 DNA reads as TGTGCCAGCAGCGTTAAAGGGGGCCACTATGGCTACACCTTC.

This clone occurred a few times. The rearrangement uses TRBV9 and TRBJ2-1; 10 positions agree with TRBD2. The CDR3 is 16 amino acids. The trim removed 4 bases at V and 5 bases at J, leaving 9 bases unmatched. Germline V CDR1 and CDR2: SGDLS, YYNGEE. The CDR3 is CASSTTLAGVNNEQFF. The DNA for the CDR3 is TGTGCCAGCAGCACCACTCTAGCGGGGGTCAACAATGAGCAGTTCTTC.

The chain combines TRBV19 with TRBJ2-7; possible D gene TRBD2, 5 bases. Germline CDR1 reads LNHDA; CDR2 reads SQIVND (reference sequence). The CDR3 is made up of 11 amino acids. V lost 5 bases to trimming and J lost 4 bases, with 6 bases between them. CDR3 bases: TGTGCCAGTAGTCGGGGTTACGAGCAGTACTTC. Residues: CASSRGYEQYF.

The J gene is TRBJ2-7, the V gene TRBV11-2, with D perhaps matching TRBD1 (6 bases). The CDR3 is 17 amino acids. Germline CDR1 and CDR2: SGHAT and FQNNGV. Trimming shortened V by 5 bases and J by 0 bases, and 20 bases separated the two germline ends. The CDR3 nucleotides read TGTGCCAGCAGCCCAATTAGGGGGACCAGGAGCTCCTACGAGCAGTACTTC. Residues: CASSPIRGTRSSYEQYF. Full variable domain (outside the CDR3, taken from reference TRBV11-2 and TRBJ2-7): EAGVAQSPRYKIIEKRQSVAFWCNPISGHATLYWYQQILGQGPKLLIQFQNNGVVDDSQLPKDRFSAERLKGVDSTLKIQPAKLEDSAVYLCASSPIRGTRSSYEQYFGPGTRLTVT.

This sequence joins TRBV5-6 and TRBJ1-5; possible D gene TRBD1, 5 bases. Looked up from germline, CDR1 is SGHDT and CDR2 is YYEEEE. V was shortened by 3 bases and J by 7 bases, with 14 bases between the two germline ends. There are 14 residues in the CDR3. The CDR3 DNA reads as TGTGCCAGCAGCTATGGGGGGGGTTGGCAGCCCCAGCATTTT. This gives the protein CASSYGGGWQPQHF.

The rearrangement links TRBV5-1 to TRBJ2-3; possibly TRBD1 for D (5 bases). The CDR3 is 15 residues long. V lost 2 bases, J lost 5 bases, and 15 bases lay in between. Germline CDR1 reads SGHRS; CDR2 reads YFSETQ. The CDR3: CASSFNGRVGDTQYF. The CDR3 bases are TGCGCCAGCAGCTTCAACGGCAGGGTGGGAGATACGCAGTATTTT.

Here the CDR3 DNA reads TGCGCCAGCAGCCAAGCCCATACAGGGAGCTCCTACAATGAGCAGTTCTTC. Translating gives CASSQAHTGSSYNEQFF. The rearrangement joins TRBV4-3 to TRBJ2-1, with a weak D call TRBD1 (6 bases). This CDR3 comprises 17 residues. Per germline, CDR1 LGHNA and CDR2 YSLEER. V shed 1 base and J shed 0 bases, with 13 bases lying between them.

The V call is TRBV21-1, the J call TRBJ1-5; no DNA check was done on the table's D call, TRBD1. TRBV21-1 is noted as a pseudogene. This CDR3 region has 17 residues. In DNA form, the CDR3 reads TGTGCCAGCAGCACCCCTAACAGGGGCGGGATGTATCAGCCCCAGCATTTT. Protein sequence: CASSTPNRGGMYQPQHF.

The CDR3 sequence: CASSTFSGGADTQYF. The CDR3 DNA follows: TGTGCCAGTAGTACCTTTAGCGGGGGGGCGGATACGCAGTATTTT. The chain uses TRBV19 and TRBJ2-3, with 11 positions matching TRBD2. The CDR3 sequence is 15 residues long. Looked up from germline, CDR1 is LNHDA and CDR2 is SQIVND (reference sequence). Trimming took 4 bases from V and 6 from J; bases not matched to a gene: 6.